This entry lists 11 T cell receptor beta chains sequenced from one sample in a study of response to subunit inactivated influenza vaccine. Using its own MiXCR run on the RT-PCR reads, TCRdb lists one record per CDR3 protein. The sample contains around 480,000 distinct CDR3 sequences, approximately 15% of which appear only once. Sequences were derived from CD4+ T cells sorted from PBMCs, sampled 23 to 25 months after vaccination. These receptors came from a man aged 45-69 years who received an inactivated influenza vaccine.

In its sample, this clonotype was seen many times. The chain is built from TRBV5-1 and TRBJ2-7; no firm D call. CDR1 and CDR2 from the germline V gene are SGHRS and YFSETQ. V lost 6 bases and J lost 0, with 10 bases in between. The CDR3 is made up of 13 amino acids. CDR3 bases: TGCGCCAGCACCCTTGGAATCTCCTACGAGCAGTACTTC. It yields the protein CASTLGISYEQYF. The whole variable domain, filled in from reference TRBV5-1 and TRBJ2-7, reads KAGVTQTPRYLIKTRGQQVTLSCSPISGHRSVSWYQQTPGQGLQFLFEYFSETQRNKGNFPGRFSGRQFSNSRSEMNVSTLELGDSALYLCASTLGISYEQYFGPGTRLTVT.

This clonotype was recorded a few times. V usage is TRBV14 and J usage is TRBJ2-5; D not resolved. Trimming cost V 3 bases and J 2 bases, with 10 bases left between them. This CDR3 is 14 amino acids long. The V gene's germline CDR1 is SGHDN and CDR2 FVKESK. The CDR3 region is CASSQSWAQETQYF. As DNA, the CDR3 is TGTGCCAGCAGCCAGTCCTGGGCTCAAGAGACCCAGTACTTC.

This clonotype turned up a few times. This rearrangement joins TRBV5-4 to TRBJ2-2; the match to TRBD2 covers 7 bases. V gave up 4 bases and J gave up 2 bases; unmatched junction bases: 5. The CDR3 runs to 15 residues. CDR1 is SGHNT, CDR2 YYREEE, per germline (reference sequence). CDR3 sequence: CASSKTSPNTGELFF. The CDR3 nucleotides read TGTGCCAGCAGCAAGACTAGCCCAAACACCGGGGAGCTGTTTTTT.

Only a few counts were recorded for this clonotype. The gene calls are TRBV18 and TRBJ2-2; D is ambiguous. Looked up from germline, CDR1 is KGHSH and CDR2 is LQKENI. This CDR3 spans 14 amino acids. Trimming shortened V by 1 base and J by 4 bases, and 7 bases separated the two germline ends. CDR3 residues: CASSPQGFTGELFF. CDR3 sequence (DNA): TGTGCCAGCTCACCACAGGGCTTCACCGGGGAGCTGTTTTTT.

V usage is TRBV20-1 and J usage is TRBJ2-7, with D perhaps TRBD1 (5 bases). CDR3 length: 12 residues. The V gene lost 5 bases and the J gene lost 4 bases, with 12 bases spanning the gap. Germline CDR1 and CDR2: DFQATT and SNEGSKA (reference sequence). CDR3 residues: CSAPLQGYEQYF. CDR3 in DNA: TGCAGTGCTCCTCTCCAGGGTTACGAGCAGTACTTC.

This clonotype has a handful of counts. The chain uses TRBV3-1 and TRBJ2-1; D gene unclear. V was trimmed by 1 base and J by 7 bases, leaving 5 bases between them. From germline, CDR1 is LGHDT and CDR2 YNNKEL (reference sequence). CDR3 size: 12 residues. CDR3 nucleotides: TGTGCCAGCAGCCAAGGATCGAATGAGCAGTTCTTC. Translating gives CASSQGSNEQFF.

This clonotype was seen only a few times. The rearrangement links TRBV5-1 to TRBJ2-3, with D perhaps TRBD1 (6 bases). V lost 4 bases, J lost 2 bases, and 14 bases lay in between. The CDR3 spans 15 residues. Per the germline V gene, CDR1 is SGHRS and CDR2 is YFSETQ. CDR3 nucleotide sequence: TGCGCCAGCAGCATGGGACATCCTGACACAGATACGCAGTATTTT. Its translation: CASSMGHPDTDTQYF.

In the case of this clonotype: Mismatch with germline at one junction end may stem from a read error. The chain couples TRBV7-7 to TRBJ2-4, with D unresolved. Germline CDR1 reads SSHAT; CDR2 reads FNYEAQ (reference sequence). The CDR3 consists of 13 residues. The CDR3 sequence is CASSQSLGNIQYF. As DNA, the CDR3 is TGTGCTAGCAGCCAAAGCCTGGGAAACATTCAGTACTTC.

The chain is built from TRBV12-3 or TRBV12-4 and TRBJ2-2, with unresolved D. The CDR3 has 15 residues. The germline V and J ends were trimmed by 3 bases and 3 bases, with 11 bases remaining between them. Here the CDR3 reads CASSFGQTDTGELFF. CDR3 DNA: TGTGCCAGCAGTTTCGGGCAGACTGACACCGGGGAGCTGTTTTTT.

The chain uses TRBV2 and TRBJ2-5; D is perhaps TRBD2 (6 bases). The CDR3 extends over 16 amino acids. Germline CDR1 SNHLY, CDR2 FYNNEI. Trimming removed 6 bases at V and 2 bases at J, with 19 bases between. DNA for the CDR3: TGTGCCAGCAGCGCCGAGGCAGCTGGACTACAAGAGACCCAGTACTTC. Its translation is CASSAEAAGLQETQYF.

This clonotype was seen a handful of times. The V call is TRBV9, the J call TRBJ2-2; 10 nucleotides line up with TRBD2. The length of the CDR3 is 16 residues. In germline, CDR1 is SGDLS, CDR2 YYNGEE. The ends lost 4 bases at V and 3 bases at J; junction bases unmatched: 6. The CDR3 sequence: CASSKGLASHTGELFF. DNA of the CDR3: TGTGCCAGCAGCAAGGGACTAGCGAGTCACACCGGGGAGCTGTTTTTT.